These 22 T cell receptor beta chains share one sample of origin, sequenced in a study of T cells after yellow fever vaccination. TCRdb independently ran MiXCR on the 5' RACE reads; one entry per CDR3 protein. The profile shows 100,000 to 150,000 distinct CDR3 sequences, 13% to 15% of them singletons. The specimen was CD8+ T cells sorted from PBMCs, collected 5 days after the yellow fever booster vaccination. The source is a man aged 18-30 years who received the YFV17D yellow fever vaccine.

This clonotype was counted only a few times. The chain combines TRBV6-1 with TRBJ2-2, with D unclear. Looked up from germline, CDR1 is MNHNS and CDR2 is SASEGT. This CDR3 has 12 amino acids. With 2 bases removed from V and 7 bases from J, the gap between germline ends came to 5 bases. CDR3 nucleotides: TGTGCCAGCAGTGAAAATGGCGGGGAGCTGTTTTTT. Encoded protein: CASSENGGELFF.

The V call is TRBV11-2, the J call TRBJ2-7, with D uncertain. The germline CDR1 and CDR2 sequences are SGHAT and FQNNGV. V lost 2 bases to trimming and J lost 12 bases, with 5 bases between them. The length of the CDR3 is 9 residues. The CDR3 region has the DNA TGTGCCAGCAGCTTAATGTTGTACGTC. It yields the protein CASSLMLYV.

This clonotype was detected a few times. The chain joins TRBV27 to TRBJ2-7, with D unclear. This CDR3 spans 12 amino acids. The germline CDR1 and CDR2 sequences are MNHEY and SMNVEV (reference sequence). The V end lost 7 bases, the J end lost 3 bases, and 10 bases lay between the germline ends. The CDR3 region has the DNA TGTGCCAGCACGTGGGATTACTACGAGCAGTACGTC. Translation gives CASTWDYYEQYV.

This clonotype was seen more than once but under ten times. This CDR3 is CASMGGGYQETQYF. As DNA, the CDR3 is TGTGCCAGCATGGGGGGGGGTTACCAAGAGACCCAGTACTTC. The chain couples TRBV6-5 to TRBJ2-5; the match to TRBD2 covers 7 bases. This CDR3 region has 14 residues. Per germline, CDR1 MNHEY and CDR2 SVGAGI. With V trimmed by 7 bases and J by 0 bases, 5 bases remained unmatched.

This clonotype was observed a handful of times. The genes are TRBV4-3 and TRBJ1-5; D not resolved. The ends were cut back, 0 bases at V and 6 bases at J, with 9 bases in the middle. The germline CDR1 and CDR2 sequences are LGHNA and YSLEER. This CDR3 is 14 amino acids long. The CDR3 region has the DNA TGCGCCAGCAGCCAAGATCCGGGGATTCAGCCCCAGCATTTT. Protein: CASSQDPGIQPQHF.

This clonotype showed up just a few times. The chain uses TRBV5-1 and TRBJ2-1; 8 bases fit TRBD2. This CDR3 is built from 13 residues. The V gene's germline CDR1 is SGHRS and CDR2 YFSETQ. J was trimmed by 8 bases and V by 4 bases; bases with no gene match: 5. The CDR3 nucleotides read TGCGCCAGCAGCGATAGCGGGATCCATGAGCAGTTCTTC. This sequence encodes CASSDSGIHEQFF. Filled out from reference TRBV5-1 and TRBJ2-1, the complete variable domain reads KAGVTQTPRYLIKTRGQQVTLSCSPISGHRSVSWYQQTPGQGLQFLFEYFSETQRNKGNFPGRFSGRQFSNSRSEMNVSTLELGDSALYLCASSDSGIHEQFFGPGTRLTVL.

The chain recombines TRBV7-9 with TRBJ2-7, with D perhaps TRBD2 (7 bases). Germline values: CDR1 SEHNR, CDR2 FQNEAQ (reference sequence). Trimming left V 1 base short and J 3 bases short, with 16 bases between. The CDR3 runs 16 residues. The DNA for the CDR3 is TGTGCCAGCAGCTTAGGGGGAGGGGGAGGAGGCTACGAGCAGTACTTC. Translated, it gives CASSLGGGGGGYEQYF. Combining the CDR3 with reference TRBV7-9 and TRBJ2-7 gives the whole variable domain DTGVSQNPRHKITKRGQNVTFRCDPISEHNRLYWYRQTLGQGPEFLTYFQNEAQLEKSRLLSDRFSAERPKGSFSTLEIQRTEQGDSAMYLCASSLGGGGGGYEQYFGPGTRLTVT.

The CDR3 DNA reads as TGTGCCAGCAGCTTTAACGGGGCGGCGCCATACAATGAGCAGTTCTTC. It encodes CASSFNGAAPYNEQFF. The J gene is TRBJ2-1, the V gene TRBV11-2; tentatively, D is TRBD1 or TRBD2 (5 bases each). Germline CDR1 and CDR2: SGHAT and FQNNGV. The CDR3 is made up of 16 amino acids. Trimming took 3 bases from V and 4 from J, leaving 16 bases between them.

V usage is TRBV10-3 and J usage is TRBJ2-1, with 7 bases lining up with TRBD1. From germline, CDR1 is ENHRY and CDR2 SYGVKD. The CDR3 contains 15 residues. V lost 2 bases to trimming and J lost 15 bases; unmatched junction nucleotides: 16. In nucleotides, the CDR3 is TGTGCCATCAGTGAGCGACAGGGTACGGGCGAGCCCACGTTCTTC. This encodes CAISERQGTGEPTFF.

This clonotype was observed a few times. The chain carries TRBV27 and TRBJ2-1, with D uncertain. With 4 bases removed from V and 2 bases from J, the gap between germline ends came to 12 bases. The CDR3 contains 15 residues. Germline CDR1 and CDR2: MNHEY and SMNVEV (reference sequence). Written as DNA, the CDR3 is TGTGCCAGCAGTTCCCCTGACGGCACCTACAATGAGCAGTTCTTC. Amino acid sequence: CASSSPDGTYNEQFF.

The chain carries TRBV4-3 and TRBJ2-1; D perhaps matches TRBD2 (6 bases). V was cut by 0 bases and J by 9 bases, with 15 bases left in between. In germline, CDR1 is LGHNA, CDR2 YSLEER. This CDR3 has 15 amino acids. The CDR3 DNA follows: TGCGCCAGCAGCCAAGATCCGGAGGGTCAGGGTGAGCAGTTCTTC. Its protein is CASSQDPEGQGEQFF.

This clonotype appeared a few times. V usage is TRBV21-1 and J usage is TRBJ2-4. TRBV21-1 is a listed pseudogene. There are 9 residues in the CDR3. CDR3 sequence: CASTDIQYF. In nucleotides, the CDR3 is TGTGCCAGCACCGACATTCAGTACTTC.

This clonotype was seen many times. The rearrangement joins TRBV9 to TRBJ1-4, with D possibly being TRBD1 (5 bases). Germline assignment: CDR1 SGDLS and CDR2 YYNGEE. Trimming cost V 5 bases and J 0 bases, with 11 bases left between them. CDR3 length: 15 amino acids. In DNA, the CDR3 is TGTGCCAGCAGTCTTGACAGTTCAACTAATGAAAAACTGTTTTTT. Its protein is CASSLDSSTNEKLFF.

The chain joins TRBV5-1 to TRBJ1-1; no reliable D call. Germline assignment: CDR1 SGHRS and CDR2 YFSETQ. Trimming stripped 0 bases from V and 3 bases from J, with 12 bases between. This CDR3 contains 15 residues. The CDR3 coding sequence is TGCGCCAGCAGCTTGGCGTCTACTGTGTACACTGAAGCTTTCTTT. Translation gives CASSLASTVYTEAFF.

This chain uses TRBV12-3 or TRBV12-4 with TRBJ1-2, with 7 positions matching TRBD1. The trim removed 6 bases at V and 1 base at J, leaving 5 bases unmatched. The CDR3 extends over 14 amino acids. This CDR3 is CASRPRDSNYGYTF. CDR3 DNA: TGTGCCAGCAGGCCCCGGGACAGTAACTATGGCTACACCTTC.

At least ten counts were recorded for this clonotype. V usage is TRBV4-1 and J usage is TRBJ2-2; 9 bases match TRBD1. This CDR3 has 15 residues. The V and J ends lost 3 bases and 4 bases, in that order; junction bases with no gene match: 3. Per germline, CDR1 MGHRA and CDR2 YSYEKL. The CDR3 DNA follows: TGCGCCAGCAGCCAGGGACAGGGCGGCACCGGGGAGCTGTTTTTT. It is translated as CASSQGQGGTGELFF.

This sequence joins TRBV5-1 and TRBJ2-3, with no clear D. The CDR3 runs to 12 residues. CDR1 is SGHRS, CDR2 YFSETQ, per germline. V shed 4 bases and J shed 3 bases, with 6 bases lying between them. For the CDR3, the DNA is TGCGCCAGCAGCGGATATACAGATACGCAGTATTTT. It yields the protein CASSGYTDTQYF.

This clonotype was seen only a few times. The J gene is TRBJ2-3, the V gene TRBV7-9, with D uncertain. Per the germline V gene, CDR1 is SEHNR and CDR2 is FQNEAQ (reference sequence). This CDR3 contains 15 residues. Deletions cut 0 bases from V and 2 bases from J, with 9 bases between. The CDR3: CASSLAPRATDTQYF. In DNA, the CDR3 is TGTGCCAGCAGCTTAGCGCCAAGGGCCACAGATACGCAGTATTTT.

Only a few counts were recorded for this clonotype. V and J are TRBV7-2 and TRBJ1-5, with TRBD1 matching over 7 bases. The CDR3 contains 15 residues. Germline V gene lookup returns CDR1 SGHTA and CDR2 FQGNSA. V was clipped by 2 bases and J by 3 bases; unmatched bases: 4. The CDR3 region has the DNA TGTGCCAGCAGCTTATACAGGGGTAACAATCAGCCCCAGCATTTT. As protein: CASSLYRGNNQPQHF. The variable domain in full, with the rest retrieved from reference TRBV7-2 and TRBJ1-5, is GAGVSQSPSNKVTEKGKDVELRCDPISGHTALYWYRQSLGQGLEFLIYFQGNSAPDKSGLPSDRFSAERTGGSVSTLTIQRTQQEDSAVYLCASSLYRGNNQPQHFGDGTRLSIL.

The genes are TRBV2 and TRBJ2-1, with D unresolved. The CDR3 runs 13 residues. Trimming took 6 bases from V and 8 from J, leaving 14 bases between them. Germline lookup yields CDR1 SNHLY and CDR2 FYNNEI. CDR3 DNA sequence: TGTGCCAGCAGAGCCCCCAGTCCACATGAGCAGTTCTTC. Its translation: CASRAPSPHEQFF.

The V and J genes are TRBV11-2 and TRBJ2-1; D remains unclear. Germline V lookup: CDR1 SGHAT, CDR2 FQNNGV. This CDR3 has 13 amino acids. The V gene lost 4 bases and the J gene lost 4 bases, with 8 bases spanning the gap. The CDR3 sequence: CASSSWAYNEQFF. The CDR3 DNA reads as TGTGCCAGCAGCTCTTGGGCATACAATGAGCAGTTCTTC.

This clonotype came up a few times. V gene TRBV11-2 combines with J gene TRBJ2-7; D unclear. The length of the CDR3 is 17 residues. Germline V gene sequence: CDR1 SGHAT, CDR2 FQNNGV. V lost 1 base to trimming and J lost 2 bases, with 18 bases between them. The CDR3 region is CASSLGLRTPETYEQYV. CDR3 DNA: TGTGCCAGCAGCTTAGGGCTTAGGACGCCGGAGACCTACGAGCAGTACGTC.